The 22 T cell receptor beta chains below come from one sample, sequenced in a study of identical twins. A single record per CDR3 protein comes from TCRdb applying MiXCR to the 5' RACE reads. The table includes approximately 700,000 distinct CDR3 sequences, 15% to 20% detected once. These data are also associated with another study on T cells expressing NK-cell markers.

The material sequenced was PBMCs. These receptors were taken from a young woman in good health.

This clonotype was seen just once. This chain joins TRBV20-1 and TRBJ2-1; 9 nucleotides align to TRBD1. The CDR3 length is 12 residues. Unmatched junction bases numbered 3, after V lost 5 bases and J lost 7 bases. Germline CDR1 and CDR2: DFQATT and SNEGSKA (reference sequence). The CDR3 DNA follows: TGCAGTGCTGGGACAGGGATAAATGAGCAGTTCTTC. Translating it yields CSAGTGINEQFF.

The J gene is TRBJ2-5, the V gene TRBV7-6; either TRBD1 or TRBD2 may supply D (5 bases each). Looked up from germline, CDR1 is SGHVS and CDR2 is FNYEAQ. CDR3 size: 13 residues. Trimming took 2 bases from V and 5 from J, leaving 9 bases between them. The CDR3 nucleotides are TGTGCCAGCAGCTTATGGGACGGGGAGACCCAGTACTTC. The encoded protein is CASSLWDGETQYF.

This clonotype turned up a few times. The chain recombines TRBV25-1 with TRBJ2-1; maybe TRBD2 (5 bases). The germline V and J ends were trimmed by 5 bases and 6 bases, with 11 bases remaining between them. The V gene's germline CDR1 is MGHDK and CDR2 SYGVNS. This CDR3 is built from 13 residues. CDR3 loop: CASSHFGLNEQFF. The CDR3 region has the DNA TGTGCCAGCAGTCACTTTGGACTCAATGAGCAGTTCTTC.

This clonotype was observed a few times. The V gene is TRBV5-1, the J gene TRBJ2-3, with 12 nucleotides matching TRBD2. The CDR3 runs 15 residues. J was trimmed by 2 bases and V by 5 bases; bases with no gene match: 3. CDR1 is SGHRS and CDR2 is YFSETQ in the germline V gene. Written as DNA, the CDR3 is TGCGCCAGCAGAGGACTAGCGGGACCCACAGATACGCAGTATTTT. Protein: CASRGLAGPTDTQYF.

This sequence joins TRBV4-1 and TRBJ2-2; unclear D gene. CDR3 length: 16 residues. Trimming pared 1 base from V and 3 bases from J, leaving 12 bases between. Germline V CDR1 and CDR2: MGHRA, YSYEKL. The CDR3 DNA sequence: TGCGCCAGCAGCCAAGTAGGCTACTCCTACACCGGGGAGCTGTTTTTT. This translates into CASSQVGYSYTGELFF.

Only a few counts were recorded for this clonotype. The chain combines TRBV4-3 with TRBJ2-4, with D hard to call. Germline CDR1 is LGHNA and CDR2 is YSLEER. The CDR3 runs to 13 residues. With 5 bases removed from V and 5 bases from J, the gap between germline ends came to 10 bases. CDR3 nucleotide sequence: TGCGCCAGCAGCGTGCGAGACCAAAACATTCAGTACTTC. Protein product: CASSVRDQNIQYF.

The chain uses TRBV4-3 and TRBJ2-4; TRBD2 matches 10 bases. The CDR3 consists of 15 residues. Germline assignment: CDR1 LGHNA and CDR2 YSLEER. The V and J ends lost 0 bases and 13 bases, in that order; junction bases with no gene match: 9. CDR3 coding DNA: TGCGCCAGCAGCCAAGATTTCGGACTAGCGGCCCCACAGTACTTC. It is translated as CASSQDFGLAAPQYF.

The chain recombines TRBV4-2 with TRBJ1-2, with D maybe TRBD1 (5 bases). CDR1 is LGHNA and CDR2 is YNFKEQ in the germline V gene. V dropped 3 bases and J dropped 2 bases, with 19 bases sitting between them. The CDR3 spans 17 residues. DNA of the CDR3: TGTGCCAGCAGCCAGGCTACACAGGAATCAGCAAACTATGGCTACACCTTC. Protein sequence: CASSQATQESANYGYTF.

This clonotype was seen only a few times. V is TRBV7-3 and J is TRBJ2-7, with D unclear. The CDR3 is 14 residues long. The germline gives CDR1 SGHTA, CDR2 FQGTGA. Trimming left V 4 bases short and J 5 bases short, with 15 bases between. CDR3 nucleotide sequence: TGTGCCAGCAGCTCCTACGGTCGATCCGACGAGCAGTACTTC. Its translation: CASSSYGRSDEQYF.

This clonotype was observed a few times. The genes are TRBV9 and TRBJ2-1; D is undetermined. Trimming cost V 3 bases and J 9 bases, with 4 bases left between them. This CDR3 has 10 amino acids. Germline lookup yields CDR1 SGDLS and CDR2 YYNGEE. CDR3 amino acids: CASSGSEQFF. For the CDR3, the DNA is TGTGCCAGCAGCGGGAGTGAGCAGTTCTTC.

V is TRBV11-3 and J is TRBJ2-1; 10 bases line up with TRBD1. Germline V CDR1 and CDR2: SGHNT, YENEEA. The CDR3 is 16 residues long. Trimming removed 5 bases from V and 4 bases from J; junction bases left unmatched: 8. CDR3 DNA sequence: TGTGCCAGCAGCCCTAACGACAGGGGGCATTACAATGAGCAGTTCTTC. It is translated as CASSPNDRGHYNEQFF.

V is TRBV20-1 and J is TRBJ2-5; 11 nucleotides align to TRBD1. This CDR3 is built from 15 residues. CDR1 DFQATT and CDR2 SNEGSKA come from the germline V gene (reference sequence). V shed 0 bases, J shed 4 bases, and the junction held 4 bases outside the gene matches. This CDR3 is CSARDPGTGGETQYF. The CDR3 region has the DNA TGCAGTGCTAGAGATCCGGGGACAGGGGGAGAGACCCAGTACTTC.

The chain recombines TRBV7-2 with TRBJ2-1, with no clear D. The CDR3 consists of 14 residues. V lost 1 base and J 4 bases, leaving 8 bases between the germline ends. From germline, CDR1 is SGHTA and CDR2 FQGNSA. The CDR3 DNA is TGTGCCAGCAGCTTAGAAACAGTTTACAATGAGCAGTTCTTC. Its translation: CASSLETVYNEQFF.

In this sample, this clonotype turned up a few times. The gene calls are TRBV7-2 and TRBJ2-5; 11 bases agree with TRBD2. The CDR3 totals 15 residues. Germline V gene data show CDR1 as SGHTA and CDR2 as FQGNSA. With V trimmed by 4 bases and J by 5 bases, 6 bases remained unmatched. This chain's CDR3 is CASSSVAGGLETQYF. DNA of the CDR3: TGTGCCAGCAGCTCCGTAGCGGGGGGGCTCGAGACCCAGTACTTC.

This clonotype showed up just a few times. This chain uses TRBV7-8 with TRBJ1-1, with D possibly matching TRBD1 (6 bases). Trimming took 5 bases from V and 8 from J, leaving 9 bases between them. The length of the CDR3 is 11 residues. In germline, CDR1 is SGHVS, CDR2 FQNEAQ. The CDR3, as DNA: TGTGCCAGCAGCACGACAGGCGAAGCTTTCTTT. The encoded protein is CASSTTGEAFF.

This clonotype was counted between two and nine times. CDR3 coding DNA: TGCGCCAGCGTGTTGGCGGATGAAGCTTTCTTT. It is translated as CASVLADEAFF. The rearrangement joins TRBV5-1 to TRBJ1-1; no definite D call. The CDR3 contains 11 residues. Germline assignment: CDR1 SGHRS and CDR2 YFSETQ. The ends were cut back, 7 bases at V and 7 bases at J, with 11 bases in the middle. Using reference TRBV5-1 and TRBJ1-1 for the parts outside the CDR3, the full variable domain is KAGVTQTPRYLIKTRGQQVTLSCSPISGHRSVSWYQQTPGQGLQFLFEYFSETQRNKGNFPGRFSGRQFSNSRSEMNVSTLELGDSALYLCASVLADEAFFGQGTRLTVV.

There are many counts of this clonotype. The gene calls are TRBV5-1 and TRBJ2-7; 7 nucleotides match TRBD1. Per germline, CDR1 SGHRS and CDR2 YFSETQ. This CDR3 region has 13 residues. The V segment lost 1 base and the J segment 6 bases; nucleotides outside the gene matches: 4. In nucleotides, the CDR3 is TGCGCCAGCAGCTTGTTCAGGGGGTCCGAGCAGTACTTC. This codes for CASSLFRGSEQYF. Variable domain in full (rest from reference TRBV5-1 and TRBJ2-7): KAGVTQTPRYLIKTRGQQVTLSCSPISGHRSVSWYQQTPGQGLQFLFEYFSETQRNKGNFPGRFSGRQFSNSRSEMNVSTLELGDSALYLCASSLFRGSEQYFGPGTRLTVT.

This chain links TRBV5-5 with TRBJ1-2, with a tentative D call TRBD1 (5 bases). This CDR3 is 15 amino acids long. Germline assignment: CDR1 SGHKS and CDR2 YYEKEE (reference sequence). Trimming cost V 2 bases and J 4 bases, with 15 bases left between them. CDR3 protein: CASSFYQGDPYGYTF. CDR3 sequence (DNA): TGTGCCAGCAGCTTTTATCAGGGAGACCCCTATGGCTACACCTTC.

This chain joins TRBV10-2 and TRBJ2-3, with TRBD1 identical over 7 bases. The CDR3 extends over 15 amino acids. Germline-derived CDR1 and CDR2 are WSHSY and SAAADI. V dropped 2 bases and J dropped 5; count of bases not matched to a gene: 7. DNA of the CDR3: TGCGCCAGCAGTGAGCCCAGGGGGTCAGGAGATACGCAGTATTTT. Translated: CASSEPRGSGDTQYF.

The chain recombines TRBV5-1 with TRBJ2-7; D gene uncertain. In germline, CDR1 is SGHRS, CDR2 YFSETQ. V lost 1 base to trimming and J lost 0 bases, with 8 bases between them. This CDR3 spans 14 amino acids. The CDR3 nucleotides are TGCGCCAGCAGCTTGACGTCAGACTCCTACGAGCAGTACTTC. Translation: CASSLTSDSYEQYF.

This chain connects TRBV12-3 or TRBV12-4 to TRBJ2-2, with D perhaps being TRBD1 or TRBD2 (5 bases each). The CDR3 contains 13 residues. The V end was cut by 8 bases, the J end by 2 bases, with 9 bases between. CDR3 amino acids: CASRDGNTGELFF. Written as DNA, the CDR3 is TGTGCCAGCCGGGACGGAAACACCGGGGAGCTGTTTTTT.

This clonotype was seen a few times. The chain couples TRBV4-2 to TRBJ2-5; 9 bases match TRBD2. Looked up from germline, CDR1 is LGHNA and CDR2 is YNFKEQ. CDR3 length: 14 amino acids. V shed 1 base, J shed 5 bases, and the junction held 2 bases outside the gene matches. The CDR3 region has the DNA TGTGCCAGCAGCCAAGGTAGCGGGAGTGAGACCCAGTACTTC. This translates into CASSQGSGSETQYF.